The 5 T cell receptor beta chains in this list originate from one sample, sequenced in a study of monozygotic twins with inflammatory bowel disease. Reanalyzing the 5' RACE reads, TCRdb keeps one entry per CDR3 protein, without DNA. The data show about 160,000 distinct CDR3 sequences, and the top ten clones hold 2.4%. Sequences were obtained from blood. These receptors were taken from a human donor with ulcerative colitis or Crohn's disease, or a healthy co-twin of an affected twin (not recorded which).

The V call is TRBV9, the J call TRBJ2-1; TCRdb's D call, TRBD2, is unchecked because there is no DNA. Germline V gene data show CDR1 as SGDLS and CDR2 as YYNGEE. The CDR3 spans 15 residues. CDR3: CASSSGGSGRNEQFF.

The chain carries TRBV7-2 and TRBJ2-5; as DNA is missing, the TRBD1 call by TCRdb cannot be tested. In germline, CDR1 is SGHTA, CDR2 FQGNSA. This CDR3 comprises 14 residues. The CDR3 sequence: CASSPRGAKETQYF.

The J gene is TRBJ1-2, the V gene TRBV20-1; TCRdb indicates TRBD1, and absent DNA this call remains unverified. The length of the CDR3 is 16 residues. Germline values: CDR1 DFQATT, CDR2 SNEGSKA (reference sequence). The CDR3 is CSARDWSTLRTYGYTF.

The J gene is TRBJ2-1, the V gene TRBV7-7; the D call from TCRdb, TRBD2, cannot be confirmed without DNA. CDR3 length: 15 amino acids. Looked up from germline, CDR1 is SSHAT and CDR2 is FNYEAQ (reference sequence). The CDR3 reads CASSLLGTAPNEQFF.

CDR3: CASSLAGTSEEGEQFF. J is TRBJ2-1 and V is TRBV5-1; with no DNA, the TCRdb D assignment of TRBD2 cannot be verified. Germline V CDR1 and CDR2: SGHRS, YFSETQ. The CDR3 has 16 residues.